The rows below give T cell receptor beta chains drawn from one sample of a study of patients and donors after allogeneic stem cell transplantation. TCRdb re-called the RT-PCR reads with MiXCR, one entry per CDR3 protein. The sample lists some 960,000 distinct CDR3 sequences, roughly 18% seen once, with around 6% in the top ten. Sequencing input: blood, either unsorted or a sorted T cell fraction (not recorded which). These receptors came from a human donor who was either an allogeneic HSCT recipient or a stem cell or donor lymphocyte infusion donor (not recorded which). It is not recorded whose cells these are; they may come from a transplant donor. CDR3s include the opening cysteine and the closing phenylalanine or tryptophan. The D gene is left open where the match is weak. Clone size is given for some rows only: seen once, a few or many times, or a class if the clone is expanded.

clone size | J gene | V gene | D gene | CDR3 DNA | CDR3 protein
few | TRBJ2-7 | TRBV5-1 | . | TGCGCCAGCAGCTCCGACAGCTCCGAGCAGTACTTC | CASSSDSSEQYF
few | TRBJ1-1 | TRBV12-3/TRBV12-4 | . | TGTGCCAGCCAGTTTAACAGGCCCATGGGCACTGAAGCTTTCTTT | CASQFNRPMGTEAFF
. | TRBJ2-3 | TRBV6-5 | TRBD1 | TGTGCCAGCAGTTACTCCTCGGGACAGGGTGTTACAGATACGCAGTATTTT | CASSYSSGQGVTDTQYF
. | TRBJ2-2 | TRBV6-5 | TRBD2 | TGTGCCAGCAGTTACATTAGCGGGAACTCCGGGGAGCTGTTTTTT | CASSYISGNSGELFF
many | TRBJ1-6 | TRBV5-1 | . | TGCGCCAGCAGCTTGGGTCAGGTCTATAATTCACCCCTCCACTTT | CASSLGQVYNSPLHF
. | TRBJ2-7 | TRBV7-9 | . | TGTGCCAGCAGCTTAGCGGTCGGGACGCCGGCTGGCGAGCAGTACTTC | CASSLAVGTPAGEQYF
few | TRBJ1-1 | TRBV7-9 | TRBD1 | TGTGCCAGCAGCTTAGGGACAGGGGGCGCGATAAACACTGAAGCTTTCTTT | CASSLGTGGAINTEAFF
few | TRBJ2-1 | TRBV11-1 | . | TGTGCCAGCACCCCAGGGAGACGGGTTCGGAATGAGCAGTTCTTC | CASTPGRRVRNEQFF
many | TRBJ2-7 | TRBV5-1 | . | TGCGCCAGCTCAAACCCGGGGTCCTACGAGCAGTACTTC | CASSNPGSYEQYF
few | TRBJ2-1 | TRBV7-6 | TRBD2 | TGTGCCAGCAGCTTCAGCAGAGGGAGGGCCCAGAATGAGCAGTTCTTC | CASSFSRGRAQNEQFF
few | TRBJ2-3 | TRBV7-6 | TRBD2 | TGTGCCAGCAGCAACGGACTAGTCCCAGATACGCAGTATTTT | CASSNGLVPDTQYF
many | TRBJ2-1 | TRBV10-3 | . | TGTGCCATCAGTGAGTCGAAGGGAACCAGCGGCTACAATGAGCAGTTCTTC | CAISESKGTSGYNEQFF
few | TRBJ2-1 | TRBV20-1 | TRBD2 | TGCAGTGCTAGATCTCCCGGGACTAGCGGTTACAATGAGCAGTTCTTC | CSARSPGTSGYNEQFF
many | TRBJ2-5 | TRBV18 | . | TGTGCCAGCTCACCTGCGTACCAAGAGACCCAGTACTTC | CASSPAYQETQYF
few | TRBJ2-5 | TRBV9 | . | TGTGCCAGCGGGGGGGGCCTAGGTCAAGAGACCCAGTACTTC | CASGGGLGQETQYF
few | TRBJ2-1 | TRBV5-8 | TRBD2 | TGTGCCAGCAGCTTGGCCGTAGCGGGATCCGGCTACAATGAGCAGTTCTTC | CASSLAVAGSGYNEQFF
once | TRBJ2-5 | TRBV7-7 | TRBD2 | TGTGCTAGCAGCCGGACAACAGCGGGGCCAGAGACCCAGTACTTC | CASSRTTAGPETQYF
. | TRBJ2-1 | TRBV9 | TRBD2 | TGTGCCAGCAGCTCGTGGACTAGCGGTTCGGGCAATGAGCAGTTCTTC | CASSSWTSGSGNEQFF
few | TRBJ2-1 | TRBV25-1 | TRBD2 | TGTGCCTCGGGACTAGCGGGAACCTATGAGCAGTTCTTC | CASGLAGTYEQFF
many | TRBJ2-7 | TRBV12-3/TRBV12-4 | . | TGTGCCAGCAGCCCCGACCGGGACTACGAGCAGTACTTC | CASSPDRDYEQYF
. | TRBJ2-1 | TRBV12-3/TRBV12-4 | TRBD2 | TGTGCCAGCAGCGGAGCGGGAGGGCCCTACAATGAGCAGTTCTTC | CASSGAGGPYNEQFF
. | TRBJ2-1 | TRBV6-5 | TRBD2 | TGTGCCAGCAGTTACCGGACTAGCCTCAATGAGCAGTTCTTC | CASSYRTSLNEQFF
. | TRBJ1-1 | TRBV18 | . | TGTGCCAGCTCACCATTTAAGCTCACTGAAGCTTTCTTT | CASSPFKLTEAFF
few | TRBJ2-3 | TRBV5-1 | . | TGCGCCAGCAGCTTGGGGTTTGGCACAGATACGCAGTATTTT | CASSLGFGTDTQYF
. | TRBJ2-5 | TRBV10-3 | TRBD2 | TGTGCCATCAGGAGGGGACTAGCGGGGGGGGAAGAGACCCAGTACTTC | CAIRRGLAGGEETQYF
. | TRBJ2-7 | TRBV30 | TRBD1 | TGTGCCTGGGGCTCCGGGACAGCCTCCTACGAGCAGTACTTC | CAWGSGTASYEQYF
. | TRBJ1-2 | TRBV5-1 | TRBD1 | TGCGCCAGCAGCGCAGGATCCGTGACAGGGTCTCCCTATGGCTACACCTTC | CASSAGSVTGSPYGYTF
few | TRBJ2-2 | TRBV29-1 | . | TGCAGCGTTGGGCGAAGGGACGACGGGGAGCTGTTTTTT | CSVGRRDDGELFF
. | TRBJ2-1 | TRBV4-1 | TRBD2 | TGCGCCAGCAGCCTGGGACTAGCGGGAATGGGTGAGCAGTTCTTC | CASSLGLAGMGEQFF
few | TRBJ2-1 | TRBV14 | TRBD2 | TGTGCCAGCAGCCAAGAGAGGATTCTAGCGGGAGGGAACAATGAGCAGTTCTTC | CASSQERILAGGNNEQFF
. | TRBJ1-4 | TRBV2 | . | TGTGCCAGAAGACTCGGAGGGGCTAATGAAAAACTGTTTTTT | CARRLGGANEKLFF
. | TRBJ2-5 | TRBV3-1 | . | TGTGCCAGCAGCGACTGGGGCGGGACCCAAGAGACCCAGTACTTC | CASSDWGGTQETQYF
many | TRBJ1-3 | TRBV29-1 | . | TGCAGCGGGGGTGTCTCTGGAAACACCATATATTTT | CSGGVSGNTIYF
. | TRBJ1-2 | TRBV6-1 | . | TGTGCCAGCAGTGAAGCGCACGGACCCTATGGCTACACCTTC | CASSEAHGPYGYTF
. | TRBJ2-1 | TRBV12-3/TRBV12-4 | TRBD2 | TGTGCCAGCAGTTATAGCGGGGGCAGAGGGGGTGAGCAGTTCTTC | CASSYSGGRGGEQFF
. | TRBJ2-1 | TRBV4-1 | TRBD2 | TGCGCCAGCAGCCAAGATCGAAGCGGGATCTACAATGAGCAGTTCTTC | CASSQDRSGIYNEQFF
few | TRBJ1-5 | TRBV6-1 | TRBD1 | TGTGCCAGCAACCGAGGACAGGGTAATCAGCCCCAGCATTTT | CASNRGQGNQPQHF
few | TRBJ1-6 | TRBV7-2 | . | TGTGCCAGCAGCTTAATTTGGGTGGGATCCTATAATTCACCCCTCCACTTT | CASSLIWVGSYNSPLHF
few | TRBJ2-3 | TRBV5-1 | TRBD1 | TGCGCCAGCAGGACAGGGTCGAGCACAGATACGCAGTATTTT | CASRTGSSTDTQYF
few | TRBJ1-1 | TRBV29-1 | . | TGCAGCGTTGAAATCCGGGCGGGAAGGGGGGCTGAAGCTTTCTTT | CSVEIRAGRGAEAFF
. | TRBJ2-1 | TRBV6-5 | . | TGTGCCAGCAGTTACCGACCCGACAATGAGCAGTTCTTC | CASSYRPDNEQFF
. | TRBJ2-7 | TRBV11-2 | . | TGTGCCAGCAGCCGGCTTGGACAACGAAACTACGAGCAGTACTTC | CASSRLGQRNYEQYF
few | TRBJ2-1 | TRBV3-1 | TRBD2 | TGTGCCAGCAGCCAAGACGGCGGACTAGCGGGATTATACAATGAGCAGTTCTTC | CASSQDGGLAGLYNEQFF
few | TRBJ1-2 | TRBV28 | TRBD1 | TGTGCCAGCAGCCGGGACAGCACTAACTATGGCTACACCTTC | CASSRDSTNYGYTF
many | TRBJ2-1 | TRBV12-3/TRBV12-4 | . | TGTGCCAGCAGAGCTAGTCACAATGAGCAGTTCTTC | CASRASHNEQFF
. | TRBJ1-2 | TRBV3-1 | . | TGTGCCAGCAGCCAAGATCTCCGGGGAGGCTACACCTTC | CASSQDLRGGYTF
few | TRBJ2-7 | TRBV3-1 | . | TGTGCCAGCAGCCAAGACAACAGCAAGCCCTACGAGCAGTACTTC | CASSQDNSKPYEQYF
. | TRBJ2-2 | TRBV5-1 | TRBD2 | TGCGCCAGCAGCTTGGCTAGCGGGAGGGCCACCGGGGAGCTGTTTTTT | CASSLASGRATGELFF
many | TRBJ2-6 | TRBV12-3/TRBV12-4 | . | TGTGCCAGCAGTTTAGCTCTTTCTGGGGCCAACGTCCTGACTTTC | CASSLALSGANVLTF
. | TRBJ2-7 | TRBV4-3 | . | TGCGCCAGCAGCCCTTACCGGGACATTCTCTACGAGCAGTACTTC | CASSPYRDILYEQYF
. | TRBJ2-7 | TRBV25-1 | . | TGTGCCAGCAGTGAATACATCCTGGGGGGCTACGAGCAGTACTTC | CASSEYILGGYEQYF
. | TRBJ2-7 | TRBV28 | TRBD2 | TGTGCCAGCAGTTTATATGCGGGAGGGCCGTACGAGCAGTACTTC | CASSLYAGGPYEQYF
few | TRBJ2-3 | TRBV7-2 | TRBD2 | TGTGCCAGCAGCTTGTCTAGCGGGGGGGCCTCAGATACGCAGTATTTT | CASSLSSGGASDTQYF
. | TRBJ2-1 | TRBV30 | TRBD2 | TGTGCCTGGAGTGTACGAAGCGGGAGAAGTCCTGAGCAGTTCTTC | CAWSVRSGRSPEQFF
. | TRBJ2-7 | TRBV10-3 | TRBD2 | TGTGCCATCATGGGCCAGCGGGGGCTCGAGCAGTACTTC | CAIMGQRGLEQYF
few | TRBJ2-2 | TRBV12-3/TRBV12-4 | . | TGTGCCAGCAGTCCCCGAACTAGAGGTACCGGGGAGCTGTTTTTT | CASSPRTRGTGELFF
many | TRBJ1-5 | TRBV7-2 | TRBD1 | TGTGCCAGCAGCCTGGACAGGGGCAATCAGCCCCAGCATTTT | CASSLDRGNQPQHF